Many counts were recorded for the clone carrying this T cell receptor (beta chain). Its antigen is as yet unknown. The data are from a study of identical twins. cDNA molecules carried unique molecular identifiers, and template switching added a universal primer site. MiXCR, applied by TCRdb to the 5' RACE reads, yields one record per CDR3 protein. Of some 1,600,000 distinct CDR3 sequences listed, less than 35% are singletons. Overall study results and limits: Instead of following the same donors, the conclusions were based on cross-sectional statistical analysis. Fewer insertions were carried by abundant cord blood beta clonotypes, but none was seen in memory repertoires.

CDR1 is LGHDT and CDR2 is YNNKEL in the germline V gene (reference sequence). The length of the CDR3 is 12 residues. Trimming removed 0 bases from V and 10 bases from J, with 4 bases in between. The chain has TRBV3-1 and TRBJ1-6; D unresolved. This sequence was found in a newborn girl in good health. What was sequenced was cord blood. CDR3 sequence (DNA): TGTGCCAGCAGCCAAGAGAACTCACCCCTCCACTTT. It is translated as CASSQENSPLHF.